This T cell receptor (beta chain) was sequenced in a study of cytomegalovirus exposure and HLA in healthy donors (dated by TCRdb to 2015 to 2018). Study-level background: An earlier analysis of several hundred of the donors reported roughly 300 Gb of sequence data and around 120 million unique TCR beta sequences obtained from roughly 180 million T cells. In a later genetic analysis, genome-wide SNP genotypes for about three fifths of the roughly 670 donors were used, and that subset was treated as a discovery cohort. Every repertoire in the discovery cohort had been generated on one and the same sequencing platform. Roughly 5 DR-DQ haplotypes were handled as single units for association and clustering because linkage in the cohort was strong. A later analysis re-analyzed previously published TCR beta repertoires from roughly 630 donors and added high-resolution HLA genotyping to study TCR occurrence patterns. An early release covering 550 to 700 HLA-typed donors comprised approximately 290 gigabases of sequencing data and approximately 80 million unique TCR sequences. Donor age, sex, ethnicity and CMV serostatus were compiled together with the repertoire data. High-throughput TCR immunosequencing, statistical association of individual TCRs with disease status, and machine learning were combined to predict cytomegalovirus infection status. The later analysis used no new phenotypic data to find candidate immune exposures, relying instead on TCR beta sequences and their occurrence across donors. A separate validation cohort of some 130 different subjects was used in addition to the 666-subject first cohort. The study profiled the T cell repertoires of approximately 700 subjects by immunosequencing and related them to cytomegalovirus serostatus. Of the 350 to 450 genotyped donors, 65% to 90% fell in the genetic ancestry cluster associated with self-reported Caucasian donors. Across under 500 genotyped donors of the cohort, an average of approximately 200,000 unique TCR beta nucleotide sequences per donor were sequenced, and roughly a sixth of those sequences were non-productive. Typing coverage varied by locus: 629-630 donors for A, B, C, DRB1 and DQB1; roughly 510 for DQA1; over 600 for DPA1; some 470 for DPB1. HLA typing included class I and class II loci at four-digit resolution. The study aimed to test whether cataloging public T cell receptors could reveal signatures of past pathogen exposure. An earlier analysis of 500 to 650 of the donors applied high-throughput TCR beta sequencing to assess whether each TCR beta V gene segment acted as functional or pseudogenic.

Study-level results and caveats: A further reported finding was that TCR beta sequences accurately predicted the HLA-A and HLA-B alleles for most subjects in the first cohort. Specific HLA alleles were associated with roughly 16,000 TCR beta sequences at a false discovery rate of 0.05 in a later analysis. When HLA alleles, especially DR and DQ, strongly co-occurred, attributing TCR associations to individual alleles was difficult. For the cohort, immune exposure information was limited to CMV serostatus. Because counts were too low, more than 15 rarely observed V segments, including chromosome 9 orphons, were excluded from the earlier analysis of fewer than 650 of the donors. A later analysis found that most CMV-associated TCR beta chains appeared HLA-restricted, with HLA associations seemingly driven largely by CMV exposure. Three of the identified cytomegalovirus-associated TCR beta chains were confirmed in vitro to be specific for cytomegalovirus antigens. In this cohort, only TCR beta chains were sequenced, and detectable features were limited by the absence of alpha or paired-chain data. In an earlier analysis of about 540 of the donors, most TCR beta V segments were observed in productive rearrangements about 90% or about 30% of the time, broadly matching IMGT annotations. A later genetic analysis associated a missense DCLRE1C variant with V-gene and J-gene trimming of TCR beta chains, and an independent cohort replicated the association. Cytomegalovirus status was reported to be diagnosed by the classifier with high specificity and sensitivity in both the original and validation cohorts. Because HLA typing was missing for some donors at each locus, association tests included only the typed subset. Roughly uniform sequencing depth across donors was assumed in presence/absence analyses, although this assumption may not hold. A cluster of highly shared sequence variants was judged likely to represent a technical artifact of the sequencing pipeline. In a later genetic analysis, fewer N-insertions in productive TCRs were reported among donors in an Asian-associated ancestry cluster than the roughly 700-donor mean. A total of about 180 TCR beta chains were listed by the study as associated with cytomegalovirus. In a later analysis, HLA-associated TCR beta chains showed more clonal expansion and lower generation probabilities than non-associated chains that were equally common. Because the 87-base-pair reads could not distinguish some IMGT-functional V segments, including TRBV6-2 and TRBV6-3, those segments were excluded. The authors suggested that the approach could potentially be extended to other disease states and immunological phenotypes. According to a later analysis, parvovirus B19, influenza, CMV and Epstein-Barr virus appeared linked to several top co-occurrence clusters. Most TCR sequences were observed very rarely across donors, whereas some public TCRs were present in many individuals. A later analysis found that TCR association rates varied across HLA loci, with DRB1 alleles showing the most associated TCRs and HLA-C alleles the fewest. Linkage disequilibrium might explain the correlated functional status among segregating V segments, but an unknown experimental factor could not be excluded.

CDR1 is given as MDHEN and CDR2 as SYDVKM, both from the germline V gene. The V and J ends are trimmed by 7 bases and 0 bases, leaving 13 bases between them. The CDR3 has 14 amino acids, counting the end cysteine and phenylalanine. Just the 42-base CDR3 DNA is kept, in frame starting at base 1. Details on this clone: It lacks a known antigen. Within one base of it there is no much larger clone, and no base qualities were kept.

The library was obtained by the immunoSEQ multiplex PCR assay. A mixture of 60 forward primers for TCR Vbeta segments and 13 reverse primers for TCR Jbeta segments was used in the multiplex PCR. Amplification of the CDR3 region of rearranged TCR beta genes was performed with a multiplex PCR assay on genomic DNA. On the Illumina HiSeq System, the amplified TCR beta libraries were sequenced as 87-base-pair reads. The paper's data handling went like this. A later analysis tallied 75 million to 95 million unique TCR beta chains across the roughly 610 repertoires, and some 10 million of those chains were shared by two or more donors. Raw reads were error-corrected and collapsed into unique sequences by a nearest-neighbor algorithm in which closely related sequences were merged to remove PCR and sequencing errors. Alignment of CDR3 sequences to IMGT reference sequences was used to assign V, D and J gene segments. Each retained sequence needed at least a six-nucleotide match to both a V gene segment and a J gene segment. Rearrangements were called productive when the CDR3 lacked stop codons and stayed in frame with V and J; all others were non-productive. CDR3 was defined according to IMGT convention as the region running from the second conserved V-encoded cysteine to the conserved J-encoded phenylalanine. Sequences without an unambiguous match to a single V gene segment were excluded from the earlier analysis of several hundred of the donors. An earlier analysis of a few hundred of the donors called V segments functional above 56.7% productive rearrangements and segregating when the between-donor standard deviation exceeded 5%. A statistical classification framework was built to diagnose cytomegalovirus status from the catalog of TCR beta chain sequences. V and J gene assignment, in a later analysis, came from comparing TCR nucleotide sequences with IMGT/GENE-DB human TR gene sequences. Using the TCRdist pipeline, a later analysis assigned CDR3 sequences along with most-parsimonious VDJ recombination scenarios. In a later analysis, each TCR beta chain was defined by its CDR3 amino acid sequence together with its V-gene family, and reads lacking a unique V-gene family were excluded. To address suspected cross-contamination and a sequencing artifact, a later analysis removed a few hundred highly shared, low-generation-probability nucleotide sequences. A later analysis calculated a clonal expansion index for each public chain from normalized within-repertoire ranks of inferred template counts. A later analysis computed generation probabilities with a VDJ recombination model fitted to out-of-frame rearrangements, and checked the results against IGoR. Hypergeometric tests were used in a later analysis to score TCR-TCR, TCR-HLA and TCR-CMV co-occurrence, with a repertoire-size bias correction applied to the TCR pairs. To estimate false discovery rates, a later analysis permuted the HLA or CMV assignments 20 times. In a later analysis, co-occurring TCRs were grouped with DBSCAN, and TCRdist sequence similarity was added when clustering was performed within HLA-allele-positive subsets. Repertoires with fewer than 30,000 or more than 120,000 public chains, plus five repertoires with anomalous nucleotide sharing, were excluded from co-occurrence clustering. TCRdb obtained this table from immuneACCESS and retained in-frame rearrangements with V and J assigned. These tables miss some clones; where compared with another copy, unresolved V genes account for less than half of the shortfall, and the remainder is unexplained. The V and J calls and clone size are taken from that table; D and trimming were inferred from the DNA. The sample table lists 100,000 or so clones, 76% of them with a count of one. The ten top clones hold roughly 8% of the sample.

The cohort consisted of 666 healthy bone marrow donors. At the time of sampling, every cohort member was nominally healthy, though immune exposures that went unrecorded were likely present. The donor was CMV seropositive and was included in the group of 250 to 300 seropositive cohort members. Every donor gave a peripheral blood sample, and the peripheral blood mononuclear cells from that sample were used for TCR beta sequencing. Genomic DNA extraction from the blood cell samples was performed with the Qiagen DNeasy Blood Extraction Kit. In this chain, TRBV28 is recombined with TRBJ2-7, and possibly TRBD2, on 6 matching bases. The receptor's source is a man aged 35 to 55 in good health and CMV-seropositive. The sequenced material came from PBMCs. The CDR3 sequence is CASIGGPSSYEQYF. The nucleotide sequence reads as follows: TGTGCCAGCATCGGGGGTCCAAGCTCCTACGAGCAGTACTTC.